This TCR beta chain came from a study of cytomegalovirus exposure and HLA in healthy donors. Clones were read by immunoSEQ multiplex PCR, and TCRdb kept only the in-frame ones, dropping some. The sample carries about 140,000 clones, over 80% recorded once. Germline CDR1 SGHRS, CDR2 YFSETQ. Losses at the gene ends were 4 bases for V and 0 bases for J; bases not matched to a gene: 5. The CDR3 sequence is 15 residues long. Sample: PBMCs. This chain links TRBV5-1 with TRBJ1-1, with 8 bases matching TRBD1. This clonotype was sampled from a man aged 18 to 30 in good health and CMV-seropositive. This CDR3 reads CASSPDRAMNTEAFF. The DNA for the CDR3 is TGCGCCAGCAGCCCGGACAGGGCCATGAACACTGAAGCTTTCTTT.